A selection of T cell receptor beta chains follows, all from one sample in a study of cytomegalovirus exposure and HLA in healthy donors. Generated by immunoSEQ multiplex PCR, the TCRdb table keeps only in-frame clones and is missing some. This sample has about 130,000 clones, with about 74% found just once. The sample consisted of PBMCs. Source of these receptors: a man aged 40-49 years in good health and CMV-seronegative. Each CDR3 is given with its conserved first and last residue. The D gene is left open where the match is weak. A clone size is listed for some rows: how often the clone was seen (once, few, many), or a class if it is expanded.

TRBD2	TRBV28	NA	TRBJ2-7	CASTVFRGLAGDAEQYF	TGTGCCAGCACAGTTTTCCGGGGACTAGCGGGAGACGCCGAGCAGTACTTC
TRBD1	TRBV2	NA	TRBJ1-5	CASKQGAIDQPQHF	TGTGCCAGCAAGCAGGGGGCGATTGATCAGCCCCAGCATTTT
NA	TRBV7-2	NA	TRBJ2-5	CASSSQGRETQYF	TGTGCCAGCAGCTCGCAGGGGCGGGAGACCCAGTACTTC
NA	TRBV19	few	TRBJ2-7	CASSYPGFRHEQYF	TGTGCCAGTAGTTACCCAGGGTTTCGCCACGAGCAGTACTTC
NA	TRBV6-1	NA	TRBJ1-4	CASRLRGGEKLFF	TGTGCCAGCAGACTCAGGGGTGGGGAAAAACTGTTTTTT
TRBD1	TRBV7-3	NA	TRBJ2-5	CASSSGQPGETQYF	TGTGCCAGCAGCTCGGGACAGCCGGGGGAGACCCAGTACTTC
TRBD2	TRBV7-2	few	TRBJ2-3	CASTGGRAGTDTQYF	TGTGCCAGCACCGGCGGGAGGGCGGGCACAGATACGCAGTATTTT
NA	TRBV19	NA	TRBJ1-5	CASSIWGSPQPQHF	TGTGCCAGTAGTATTTGGGGCTCCCCTCAGCCCCAGCATTTT
TRBD1	TRBV19	NA	TRBJ1-4	CASSIQGANEKLFF	TGTGCCAGTAGTATCCAGGGGGCTAATGAAAAACTGTTTTTT
TRBD2	TRBV7-9	NA	TRBJ2-2	CASSPVSPSGSWAAGELFF	TGTGCCAGCAGCCCCGTATCCCCCAGCGGGAGTTGGGCGGCCGGGGAGCTGTTTTTT
NA	TRBV11-2	NA	TRBJ2-7	CASSSSGNSYEQYF	TGTGCCAGCAGCTCCTCCGGGAATTCCTACGAGCAGTACTTC
TRBD1	TRBV7-9	NA	TRBJ2-7	CASSLGQQISYEQYF	TGTGCCAGCAGCTTGGGACAGCAAATCTCCTACGAGCAGTACTTC
TRBD2	TRBV4-3	NA	TRBJ2-3	CASSQAHSGSSDTQYF	TGCGCCAGCAGCCAAGCCCACAGCGGGAGTTCAGATACGCAGTATTTT
TRBD1	TRBV6-5	NA	TRBJ1-2	CASRSQGGEYTF	TGTGCCAGCAGAAGCCAGGGGGGTGAATACACCTTC
TRBD1	TRBV18	NA	TRBJ2-6	CASSLSGTGGAGANVLTF	TGTGCCAGCTCACTGTCCGGGACAGGGGGCGCTGGGGCCAACGTCCTGACTTTC
NA	TRBV5-1	NA	TRBJ2-7	CASSLGSSSYEQYF	TGCGCCAGCAGCTTGGGCTCCAGCTCCTACGAGCAGTACTTC
NA	TRBV5-1	few	TRBJ1-5	CASSLSRQINQPQHF	TGCGCCAGCAGCTTGTCGAGACAAATAAATCAGCCCCAGCATTTT
TRBD1	TRBV30	NA	TRBJ2-7	CAWRPDRDYEQYF	TGTGCCTGGAGACCCGACAGGGACTACGAGCAGTACTTC
TRBD2	TRBV2	few	TRBJ2-2	CASNWGGGDTGELFF	TGTGCCAGCAACTGGGGGGGTGGTGACACCGGGGAGCTGTTTTTT
NA	TRBV7-7	NA	TRBJ2-3	CASSQTQGTDTQYF	TGTGCCAGCAGCCAAACTCAGGGGACAGATACGCAGTATTTT
TRBD1	TRBV30	NA	TRBJ1-5	CAWTGTGRSQPQHF	TGTGCCTGGACCGGGACAGGTCGGTCTCAGCCCCAGCATTTT
NA	TRBV11-2	NA	TRBJ2-2	CASSSVTGELFF	TGTGCCAGCAGCTCCGTCACCGGGGAGCTGTTTTTT
NA	TRBV29-1	NA	TRBJ1-1	CSVVQVPNTEAFF	TGCAGCGTTGTCCAGGTCCCTAACACTGAAGCTTTCTTT
TRBD2	TRBV5-1	NA	TRBJ2-5	CASSLEAGADLETQYF	TGCGCCAGCAGCTTGGAAGCGGGGGCTGACCTAGAGACCCAGTACTTC
TRBD1	TRBV7-9	NA	TRBJ2-7	CASSPVGQGTPYEQYF	TGTGCCAGCAGCCCCGTGGGACAGGGCACTCCCTACGAGCAGTACTTC
NA	TRBV5-1	NA	TRBJ2-1	CASSPPSAGSSYNEQFF	TGCGCCAGCAGCCCCCCGTCTGCAGGTAGCTCCTACAATGAGCAGTTCTTC
TRBD1	TRBV28	NA	TRBJ2-4	CASSRQGEFPNIQYF	TGTGCCAGCAGCCGACAGGGTGAATTTCCAAACATTCAGTACTTC
NA	TRBV5-4	few	TRBJ1-1	CASSLSKWSTEAFF	TGTGCCAGCAGCTTGTCCAAATGGAGCACTGAAGCTTTCTTT
TRBD1	TRBV6-5	NA	TRBJ1-2	CASSYRREGAIDTF	TGTGCCAGCAGTTACCGGCGGGAGGGGGCTATCGACACCTTC
TRBD2	TRBV5-4	NA	TRBJ2-1	CASSPGLAVYNEQFF	TGTGCCAGCAGCCCGGGACTAGCGGTTTACAATGAGCAGTTCTTC
NA	TRBV4-2	few	TRBJ1-5	CASSQDLSGAQPQHF	TGTGCCAGCAGCCAAGATCTTTCAGGCGCCCAGCCCCAGCATTTT
NA	TRBV6-1	NA	TRBJ2-5	CASTSGGAQETQYF	TGTGCCAGCACCAGTGGGGGGGCGCAAGAGACCCAGTACTTC
TRBD1	TRBV9	NA	TRBJ1-1	CASSDGQENTEAFF	TGTGCCAGCAGCGACGGACAGGAGAACACTGAAGCTTTCTTT
TRBD1	TRBV2	few	TRBJ1-2	CASGWTGFGNYGYTF	TGTGCCAGCGGTTGGACAGGGTTCGGTAACTATGGCTACACCTTC
TRBD2	TRBV30	NA	TRBJ2-5	CAWSGLAETQYF	TGTGCCTGGAGTGGACTAGCTGAGACCCAGTACTTC
TRBD1	TRBV6-1	NA	TRBJ1-1	CASSEPRQGRRTEAFF	TGTGCCAGCAGTGAACCAAGACAGGGGAGGCGGACTGAAGCTTTCTTT
TRBD2	TRBV6-1	NA	TRBJ2-3	CASELAGEGDTQYF	TGTGCCAGTGAACTAGCGGGAGAAGGAGATACGCAGTATTTT
NA	TRBV7-2	NA	TRBJ2-6	CASSRTGTAAGANVLTF	TGTGCCAGCAGCCGCACCGGGACTGCGGCTGGGGCCAACGTCCTGACTTTC
TRBD1	TRBV6-1	NA	TRBJ2-5	CASSGRDRIQETQYF	TGTGCCAGCAGTGGCCGGGACAGAATACAAGAGACCCAGTACTTC
TRBD2	TRBV19	NA	TRBJ2-7	CASSILAGRYEQYF	TGTGCCAGTAGTATACTAGCGGGAAGGTACGAGCAGTACTTC
NA	TRBV29-1	NA	TRBJ1-1	CGVEPTVEAFF	TGCGGCGTTGAACCGACAGTTGAAGCTTTCTTT
TRBD2	TRBV6-5	NA	TRBJ2-3	CASSSDASGSTDTQYF	TGTGCCAGCAGTTCCGATGCTAGCGGGAGCACAGATACGCAGTATTTT
NA	TRBV7-9	NA	TRBJ2-7	CASSFGPLDSYEQYF	TGTGCCAGCAGCTTCGGGCCGTTGGACAGCTACGAGCAGTACTTC
NA	TRBV7-2	NA	TRBJ1-5	CASSHRDQPQHF	TGTGCCAGCAGCCACAGGGATCAGCCCCAGCATTTT
NA	TRBV7-6	few	TRBJ2-1	CASSLGSYNEQFF	TGTGCCAGCAGCTTAGGCAGCTACAATGAGCAGTTCTTC
TRBD1	TRBV5-4	NA	TRBJ2-2	CASSLVQGAMTGELFF	TGTGCCAGCAGCTTGGTTCAGGGGGCAATGACCGGGGAGCTGTTTTTT
NA	TRBV5-1	NA	TRBJ2-7	CASSLAVGPGGSYEQYF	TGCGCCAGCAGCTTGGCCGTCGGCCCAGGGGGGTCCTACGAGCAGTACTTC
NA	TRBV7-9	NA	TRBJ1-5	CASSAAGGIDQPQHF	TGTGCCAGCAGCGCCGCGGGTGGTATTGATCAGCCCCAGCATTTT